Below are 29 T cell receptor beta chains sequenced from a single sample in a study of beta chain features in type 1 diabetes (dated by TCRdb to the late 2010s). Library prep was done by the immunoSEQ multiplex PCR assay. All of the isolated RNA was reverse transcribed with the High Capacity cDNA Reverse Transcription Kit, so expressed TCRB transcripts were sequenced. TCRdb obtained this table from immuneACCESS and retained in-frame rearrangements with V and J assigned. These tables miss some clones; where compared with another copy, unresolved V genes account for less than half of the shortfall, and the remainder is unexplained. The sample contains approximately 170,000 clones, approximately 7.8% of them found a single time. Of the sample, 0.94% falls within the top ten clones. Their antigen targets remain unknown. General study outcomes and caveats: A moderate but significant shortening of TCRB CDR3 length was observed in type 1 diabetes patients in all four CD4+ subsets.

Sequencing input: central memory CD4+ T cells from blood. The origin of the receptors is a woman in her thirties or forties with type 1 diabetes.

The chain is built from TRBV11-2 and TRBJ1-6; TRBD1 might be the D (5 bases). V was cut by 5 bases and J by 7 bases, with 27 bases left in between. Looked up from germline, CDR1 is SGHAT and CDR2 is FQNNGV. This CDR3 contains 19 residues. The CDR3 sequence is CASSRNSGTASALNSPLHF. The CDR3 DNA reads as TGTGCCAGCAGCCGCAACTCCGGGACTGCCAGCGCCTTAAATTCACCCCTCCACTTT.

The J gene is TRBJ2-2, the V gene TRBV9; D may be TRBD2 (5 bases). Germline V gives CDR1 SGDLS, CDR2 YYNGEE. This CDR3 has 17 amino acids. Trimming shortened V by 1 base and J by 5 bases, and 18 bases separated the two germline ends. In nucleotides, the CDR3 is TGTGCCAGCAGCGTATCCCTGGGAGCCCGAGATACCGGGGAGCTGTTTTTT. Protein sequence: CASSVSLGARDTGELFF.

This clone was observed a few times. The chain couples TRBV27 to TRBJ2-5, with D maybe TRBD1 (6 bases). The germline V gene encodes CDR1 MNHEY and CDR2 SMNVEV (reference sequence). This CDR3 has 14 residues. V was cut by 5 bases and J by 4 bases, with 14 bases left in between. CDR3 amino acids: CASSALTGGETQYF. CDR3 bases: TGTGCCAGCAGTGCACTGACAGGAGGAGAGACCCAGTACTTC.

V and J are TRBV7-8 and TRBJ1-1; TRBD1 agrees at 8 bases. V was clipped by 5 bases and J by 2 bases; unmatched bases: 10. Germline CDR1 reads SGHVS; CDR2 reads FQNEAQ. The CDR3 consists of 16 residues. CDR3 coding DNA: TGTGCCAGCAGCGCAATTCGGACAGGGAGTAACACTGAAGCTTTCTTT. This gives the protein CASSAIRTGSNTEAFF.

The chain carries TRBV4-2 and TRBJ2-6; 9 nucleotides match TRBD2. J lost 0 bases, V lost 5 bases, and 5 bases had no gene match. This CDR3 is built from 17 residues. Germline V gives CDR1 LGHNA, CDR2 YNFKEQ. The CDR3 is CASSGGRGTSGANVLTF. CDR3 bases: TGTGCCAGCAGCGGCGGGAGGGGGACCTCTGGGGCCAACGTCCTGACTTTC.

This clone turned up a few times. The rearrangement joins TRBV7-2 to TRBJ2-4, with TRBD1 identical over 11 bases. The CDR3 sequence is 16 residues long. The germline gives CDR1 SGHTA, CDR2 FQGNSA. The V and J ends lost 1 base and 6 bases, in that order; junction bases with no gene match: 5. The CDR3 sequence is CASSLVGTGGRNIQYF. Here the CDR3 DNA reads TGTGCCAGCAGCTTAGTCGGGACAGGGGGGAGAAACATTCAGTACTTC.

The sample holds many counts of this clone. The genes are TRBV4-3 and TRBJ2-1; 8 nucleotides agree with TRBD2. The CDR3 consists of 14 residues. Losses at the gene ends were 4 bases for V and 10 bases for J; bases not matched to a gene: 9. CDR1 is LGHNA and CDR2 is YSLEER in the germline V gene. The CDR3 here is CASSRGSGGREQFF. The CDR3 DNA reads TGCGCCAGCAGCCGCGGAAGCGGGGGCCGAGAGCAGTTCTTC.

V usage is TRBV7-9 and J usage is TRBJ1-2; 8 nucleotides agree with TRBD1. Germline V CDR1 and CDR2: SEHNR, FQNEAQ (reference sequence). The CDR3 extends over 15 amino acids. V lost 5 bases and J lost 0; bases outside the gene matches: 5. The CDR3 nucleotides are TGTGCCAGCAGCGTCGGACAGGGAGCTAACTATGGCTACACCTTC. Amino acid sequence: CASSVGQGANYGYTF.

This clone was counted a few times. This chain uses TRBV7-9 with TRBJ2-2, with D possibly being TRBD2 (6 bases). This CDR3 spans 15 amino acids. In germline, CDR1 is SEHNR, CDR2 FQNEAQ (reference sequence). Trimming shortened V by 3 bases and J by 5 bases, and 13 bases separated the two germline ends. This chain's CDR3 is CASSLLGGVTGELFF. The CDR3 DNA reads as TGTGCCAGCAGCTTGCTCGGAGGGGTAACCGGGGAGCTGTTTTTT. Variable domain in full (rest from reference TRBV7-9 and TRBJ2-2): DTGVSQNPRHKITKRGQNVTFRCDPISEHNRLYWYRQTLGQGPEFLTYFQNEAQLEKSRLLSDRFSAERPKGSFSTLEIQRTEQGDSAMYLCASSLLGGVTGELFFGEGSRLTVL.

This clone was detected a few times. The chain employs TRBV28 and TRBJ2-7, with 9 bases identical to TRBD1. Trimming took 6 bases from V and 2 from J; bases not matched to a gene: 5. Germline assignment: CDR1 MDHEN and CDR2 SYDVKM. This CDR3 is 14 amino acids long. The CDR3 loop reads CASRYRQGAYEQYF. CDR3 DNA sequence: TGTGCCAGCAGATATCGACAGGGGGCCTACGAGCAGTACTTC. Full variable domain (rest looked up from reference TRBV28 and TRBJ2-7): DVKVTQSSRYLVKRTGEKVFLECVQDMDHENMFWYRQDPGLGLRLIYFSYDVKMKEKGDIPEGYSVSREKKERFSLILESASTNQTSMYLCASRYRQGAYEQYFGPGTRLTVT.

This clone was observed a few times. The J gene is TRBJ2-1, the V gene TRBV6-1; 9 bases align to TRBD2. The trim removed 4 bases at V and 6 bases at J, leaving 7 bases unmatched. Germline V gene sequence: CDR1 MNHNS, CDR2 SASEGT. This CDR3 is 15 amino acids long. The CDR3 is CASSGIAGVGNEQFF. The CDR3 DNA is TGTGCCAGCAGTGGAATAGCGGGAGTGGGCAATGAGCAGTTCTTC.

The sample holds a few counts of this clone. V usage is TRBV28 and J usage is TRBJ2-1, with 13 bases that match TRBD2. Per the germline V gene, CDR1 is MDHEN and CDR2 is SYDVKM. This CDR3 contains 15 residues. V lost 6 bases and J lost 7; bases outside the gene matches: 6. CDR3 DNA: TGTGCCAGCAGGCATGGACTAGCGGGAGTGAATGAGCAGTTCTTC. Translation: CASRHGLAGVNEQFF.

The chain links TRBV27 to TRBJ1-5; a possible D gene is TRBD1 (5 bases). The CDR3 contains 14 residues. The V gene lost 2 bases and the J gene lost 6 bases, with 11 bases spanning the gap. From germline, CDR1 is MNHEY and CDR2 SMNVEV (reference sequence). CDR3 sequence reads: CASSLKGEGQPQHF. In DNA, the CDR3 is TGTGCCAGCAGTTTAAAAGGGGAGGGTCAGCCCCAGCATTTT.

This clone showed up just a few times. J is TRBJ2-5 and V is TRBV6-5, with D perhaps matching TRBD2 (5 bases). The germline gives CDR1 MNHEY, CDR2 SVGAGI. The V and J ends lost 6 bases and 5 bases respectively, with 10 bases between them. CDR3 length: 12 amino acids. The DNA of the CDR3 is TGTGCCAGCAGAAATACGGGGGAGACCCAGTACTTC. This encodes CASRNTGETQYF.

The sample holds a few counts of this clone. The chain links TRBV19 to TRBJ2-4, with a tentative D call TRBD1 (5 bases). The CDR3 runs to 16 residues. Germline CDR1 is LNHDA and CDR2 is SQIVND (reference sequence). Between the trimmed V and J ends, which lost 6 bases and 7 bases, there was a span of 22 bases. The CDR3 DNA reads as TGTGCCAGTAGCACTTCCGACCTAGGGGATGACAACATTCAGTACTTC. Translated, it gives CASSTSDLGDDNIQYF.

The rearrangement links TRBV19 to TRBJ1-2; no clear D gene. V lost 3 bases, J lost 8 bases, and 13 bases lay in between. CDR3 length equals 13 residues. From germline, CDR1 is LNHDA and CDR2 SQIVND (reference sequence). The CDR3 DNA reads TGTGCCAGTAGTATTGACGGGTGGAACGGCTACACCTTC. Its translation is CASSIDGWNGYTF.

This clone was recorded a few times. The V gene is TRBV5-1, the J gene TRBJ1-2; unclear D gene. Germline values: CDR1 SGHRS, CDR2 YFSETQ. Between the trimmed V and J ends, which lost 3 bases and 2 bases, there was a span of 17 bases. The CDR3 covers 16 residues. CDR3 loop: CASSSQAGLGNYGYTF. The CDR3 DNA is TGCGCCAGCAGCTCGCAAGCTGGACTGGGGAACTATGGCTACACCTTC.

This sequence joins TRBV9 and TRBJ2-7; 8 bases align to TRBD1. The trim removed 4 bases at V and 5 bases at J, leaving 11 bases unmatched. Germline CDR1 reads SGDLS; CDR2 reads YYNGEE. The CDR3 is made up of 15 amino acids. CDR3 DNA sequence: TGTGCCAGCAGCCTAGGCTTGGACAGGGCGAACGAGCAGTACTTC. Translating gives CASSLGLDRANEQYF.

This clone has more than one count but fewer than ten. The chain joins TRBV2 to TRBJ1-4; 7 positions match TRBD1. Trimming at V came to 7 bases and at J to 7 bases, leaving 12 bases not matched to a gene. Germline CDR1 SNHLY, CDR2 FYNNEI. The CDR3 covers 15 residues. CDR3 bases: TGTGCCAGCACTGGGACAGCGCAACCCAGTGAAAAACTGTTTTTT. Translating gives CASTGTAQPSEKLFF. The variable domain in full, with the rest retrieved from reference TRBV2 and TRBJ1-4, is EPEVTQTPSHQVTQMGQEVILRCVPISNHLYFYWYRQILGQKVEFLVSFYNNEISEKSEIFDDQFSVERPDGSNFTLKIRSTKLEDSAMYFCASTGTAQPSEKLFFGSGTQLSVL.

A remark on this clone: The sample has other DNA sequences that encode this CDR3 too. This chain links TRBV2 with TRBJ1-3; D is undetermined. Germline assignment: CDR1 SNHLY and CDR2 FYNNEI. The CDR3 sequence is 13 residues long. Trimming pared 8 bases from V and 1 base from J, leaving 9 bases between. The CDR3 coding sequence is TGTGCCAGCTCGGTCATTTCTGGAAACACCATATATTTT. Translation gives CASSVISGNTIYF. The complete variable domain, with remaining parts taken from reference TRBV2 and TRBJ1-3, reads EPEVTQTPSHQVTQMGQEVILRCVPISNHLYFYWYRQILGQKVEFLVSFYNNEISEKSEIFDDQFSVERPDGSNFTLKIRSTKLEDSAMYFCASSVISGNTIYFGEGSWLTVV.

This clone came up a few times. The chain has TRBV6-5 and TRBJ1-1, with D possibly TRBD1 on 5 matching bases. CDR1 is MNHEY and CDR2 is SVGAGI in the germline V gene. Trimming shortened V by 4 bases and J by 0 bases, and 9 bases separated the two germline ends. The CDR3 length is 14 residues. This chain's CDR3 is CASSSPTVNTEAFF. The CDR3, as DNA: TGTGCCAGCAGTTCCCCGACAGTGAACACTGAAGCTTTCTTT.

This clone has a handful of counts. The V and J genes are TRBV5-6 and TRBJ2-5, with 12 positions matching TRBD2. Germline lookup yields CDR1 SGHDT and CDR2 YYEEEE. The CDR3 spans 17 residues. V lost 3 bases to trimming and J lost 0 bases; unmatched junction nucleotides: 6. This chain's CDR3 is CASSSGLAGTYQETQYF. The CDR3 DNA sequence: TGTGCCAGCAGCTCCGGACTAGCGGGAACGTACCAAGAGACCCAGTACTTC.

The chain joins TRBV28 to TRBJ2-1, with 8 bases that match TRBD1. The CDR3 has 17 residues. The trim removed 4 bases at V and 5 bases at J, leaving 13 bases unmatched. From germline, CDR1 is MDHEN and CDR2 SYDVKM. The chain's CDR3 is CASSSNYGQGRDNEQFF. CDR3 in DNA: TGTGCCAGCAGTTCAAATTACGGACAGGGACGGGACAATGAGCAGTTCTTC.

The V and J genes are TRBV7-8 and TRBJ2-7; D unclear. The CDR3 has 13 residues. V lost 7 bases and J lost 7, with 17 bases in between. Germline lookup yields CDR1 SGHVS and CDR2 FQNEAQ. CDR3 bases: TGTGCCAGCACCCCTCTCGCACTCCCGGAGCAGTACTTC. It is translated as CASTPLALPEQYF.

The chain joins TRBV4-2 to TRBJ2-5; no firm D call. Trimming left V 0 bases short and J 2 bases short, with 10 bases between. Germline CDR1 and CDR2: LGHNA and YNFKEQ. CDR3 length equals 15 residues. In DNA form, the CDR3 reads TGTGCCAGCAGCCAAGATTTAGAGTTACAAGAGACCCAGTACTTC. Residues: CASSQDLELQETQYF.

This clone was seen ten or more times. At one end, the junction sequence differs from germline, possibly due to a read error. The V gene is TRBV4-3, the J gene TRBJ2-4, with unresolved D. This CDR3 spans 11 amino acids. CDR1 and CDR2 from the germline V gene are LGHNA and YSLEER. Here the CDR3 reads CASSQEFGWNF. CDR3 DNA sequence: TGCGCCAGCAGCCAAGAGTTCGGGTGGAACTTC.

The chain links TRBV7-3 to TRBJ2-3; D may be TRBD2 (6 bases). Germline V CDR1 and CDR2: SGHTA, FQGTGA. The CDR3 consists of 16 residues. The germline V and J ends were trimmed by 2 bases and 1 base, with 13 bases remaining between them. The DNA of the CDR3 is TGTGCCAGCAGCTTACGTAGACTAGGTGGCACAGATACGCAGTATTTT. Its translation is CASSLRRLGGTDTQYF.

The chain employs TRBV6-1 and TRBJ2-1; 7 bases fit TRBD1. Germline-derived CDR1 and CDR2 are MNHNS and SASEGT. This CDR3 spans 14 amino acids. J was trimmed by 1 base and V by 7 bases; bases with no gene match: 4. CDR3 region: CASIADRSYNEQFF. CDR3 sequence (DNA): TGTGCCAGCATTGCGGACAGGTCCTACAATGAGCAGTTCTTC.

This clone was seen more than once but under ten times. The gene calls are TRBV11-2 and TRBJ2-5, with D maybe TRBD1 (6 bases). CDR1 is SGHAT, CDR2 FQNNGV, per germline. The length of the CDR3 is 14 residues. Between the trimmed V and J ends, which lost 2 bases and 5 bases, there was a span of 12 bases. CDR3 bases: TGTGCCAGCAGCTTAAACGCAGGGGCCGAGACCCAGTACTTC. It specifies CASSLNAGAETQYF.